What follows is one TCR beta chain and its context. What it binds is unknown. Generated by immunoSEQ multiplex PCR, the TCRdb table keeps only in-frame clones and is missing some. The table includes roughly 2 million clones, 90% to 96% detected once. This entry comes from a study of shared clonotypes between healthy human individuals. Study observations and caveats: Clonotypes shared by all four sorted-subset donors had higher generation probabilities than non-shared clonotypes. The expectation was that sequencing depth would affect clonotype sharing among donors.

The CDR3 loop spans 15 amino acids. Trimming shortened V by 6 bases and J by 8 bases, and 22 bases separated the two germline ends. Germline V gene lookup returns CDR1 SQVTM and CDR2 ANQGSEA. This chain links TRBV29-1 with TRBJ1-4; D possibly corresponds to TRBD1 (5 bases). This clonotype originated in a young man in good health. Material for sequencing was naive CD4+ T cells sorted from blood. Noted subset: CD45RA+ positively selected. The CDR3 nucleotides read TGCAGCGTCCGTACCGGGACGGACGTGAGGGAAAAACTGTTTTTT. Amino acid sequence: CSVRTGTDVREKLFF.